These T cell receptor beta chains were read from a single sample in a study of blood T cells in healthy people across ages. TCRdb ran MiXCR on the 5' RACE reads and lists one entry per CDR3 protein. This sample has 1.5 million to 2 million distinct CDR3 sequences; around 48% occur once, and the top ten carry approximately 2%. Material: blood. The receptors originated from a woman aged 40 to 50 in good health. CDR3s include the opening cysteine and the closing phenylalanine or tryptophan. The D gene is left open where the match is weak. A row's size may be missing; if present it is once, few, many or a size class.

. TRBJ2-5 TRBV6-5 . CASSFRRSPYNEQYF TGTGCCAGCAGTTTTCGGAGGTCCCCTTACAATGAGCAGTACTTC
. TRBJ2-7 TRBV7-9 . CASSSGGDTTYEQYF TGTGCCAGCAGCTCCGGAGGGGACACCACCTACGAGCAGTACTTC
. TRBJ2-1 TRBV4-2 TRBD2 CASSSLAGEPNNEQFF TGTGCCAGCAGCTCACTAGCGGGGGAGCCGAACAATGAGCAGTTCTTC
. TRBJ2-1 TRBV10-3 . CAISEPEPPSSYNEQFF TGTGCCATCAGTGAGCCCGAACCCCCAAGCTCCTACAATGAGCAGTTCTTC
few TRBJ2-6 TRBV28 TRBD1 CASSPGGTGGIGANVLTF TGTGCCAGCAGTCCAGGGGGGACAGGGGGCATTGGGGCCAACGTCCTGACTTTC
. TRBJ2-5 TRBV12-3/TRBV12-4 TRBD2 CASSLVSGGAVETQYF TGTGCCAGCAGTTTGGTGAGCGGGGGGGCGGTAGAGACCCAGTACTTC
few TRBJ2-1 TRBV9 . CASSTGGGTYNEQFF TGTGCCAGCAGCACAGGAGGGGGTACCTACAATGAGCAGTTCTTC
. TRBJ2-1 TRBV15 . CATSSLKVKQFF TGTGCCACCAGCAGCCTCAAAGTGAAGCAGTTCTTC
. TRBJ1-1 TRBV12-3/TRBV12-4 . CASSLMSSRNTEAFF TGTGCCAGCAGTTTAATGAGTAGCAGGAACACTGAAGCTTTCTTT
. TRBJ1-1 TRBV28 . CASSFSGETEAFF TGTGCCAGCAGTTTCTCGGGGGAAACTGAAGCTTTCTTT
. TRBJ2-1 TRBV28 . CASSFRGDQGAEQFF TGTGCCAGCAGTTTCCGCGGAGACCAGGGAGCTGAGCAGTTCTTC
once TRBJ1-5 TRBV20-1 . CSARGIRGGNQPQHF TGCAGTGCTAGAGGGATTAGGGGGGGCAATCAGCCCCAGCATTTT
. TRBJ2-6 TRBV6-2/TRBV6-3 TRBD1 CASSYGRGPVSGANVLTF TGTGCCAGCAGTTACGGCAGGGGGCCCGTCTCTGGGGCCAACGTCCTGACTTTC
. TRBJ1-5 TRBV27 . CASRGGGVNQPQHF TGTGCCAGCAGAGGGGGGGGGGTTAATCAGCCCCAGCATTTT
. TRBJ2-5 TRBV12-3/TRBV12-4 TRBD2 CASSVSSGKETQYF TGTGCCAGCAGTGTGTCTAGCGGAAAAGAGACCCAGTACTTC
. TRBJ2-1 TRBV7-6 . CASSPKGPPVSEQFF TGTGCCAGCAGCCCTAAGGGGCCGCCGGTTTCGGAGCAGTTCTTC
many TRBJ2-7 TRBV4-1 . CASSLRQDPYEQYF TGCGCCAGCAGCTTACGACAGGACCCCTACGAGCAGTACTTC
. TRBJ2-1 TRBV11-2 . CASSLVGLEGPYNEQFF TGTGCCAGCAGCTTAGTCGGTTTGGAGGGACCCTACAATGAGCAGTTCTTC
. TRBJ2-3 TRBV7-2 TRBD2 CASSLGSLAGVSDTQYF TGTGCCAGCAGCTTAGGGTCACTAGCGGGGGTATCAGATACGCAGTATTTT
. TRBJ2-1 TRBV11-2 TRBD2 CASSLEAGGRHNEQFF TGTGCCAGCAGCTTAGAAGCGGGGGGCCGTCACAATGAGCAGTTCTTC
few TRBJ1-4 TRBV7-9 . CASSPYRENEKLFF TGTGCCAGCAGCCCGTACAGGGAGAATGAAAAACTGTTTTTT
. TRBJ2-1 TRBV13 TRBD2 CASSLGAGGLDEQFF TGTGCCAGCAGCTTAGGAGCGGGGGGGCTCGATGAGCAGTTCTTC
few TRBJ2-7 TRBV21-1 . CASSTRDRLTAELNEQYF TGTGCCAGCAGCACCCGGGACAGGCTCACCGCGGAACTAAACGAGCAGTACTTC
. TRBJ2-5 TRBV6-1 TRBD1 CAIDRALQETQYF TGTGCCATCGACAGGGCACTCCAAGAGACCCAGTACTTC
few TRBJ1-2 TRBV5-5 . CASSLFRQENNYGYTF TGTGCCAGCAGCTTGTTCCGCCAGGAGAATAACTATGGCTACACCTTC
few TRBJ2-5 TRBV4-3 . CASSQDGSRPGLGETQYF TGCGCCAGCAGCCAAGATGGATCACGGCCGGGACTGGGAGAGACCCAGTACTTC